The 9 T cell receptor beta chains in this list originate from one sample, sequenced in a study of cytomegalovirus exposure and HLA in healthy donors. PCR involved 60 Vbeta and 13 Jbeta primers. The repertoire was sequenced with immunoSEQ multiplex PCR; TCRdb's copy has only in-frame clones and lacks some. The table has more than 150,000 clones, around four fifths seen once. The sample taken for sequencing was PBMCs. The receptors here all came from a woman in her fifties or sixties in good health and CMV-seropositive.

This clone has only a few counts. This chain connects TRBV6-6 to TRBJ2-7, with TRBD1 identical over 8 bases. This CDR3 is built from 14 residues. Germline V CDR1 and CDR2: MNHNY, SVGAGI (reference sequence). Trimming at V came to 2 bases and at J to 4 bases, leaving 4 bases not matched to a gene. The CDR3 DNA is TGTGCCAGCAGTTACCTCGGACAGGGTTACGAGCAGTACTTC. Protein: CASSYLGQGYEQYF.

The V and J genes are TRBV11-2 and TRBJ2-3; perhaps TRBD1 as D (6 bases). The ends were cut back, 10 bases at V and 0 bases at J, with 23 bases in the middle. This CDR3 has 17 amino acids. Germline CDR1 and CDR2: SGHAT and FQNNGV. Here the CDR3 reads CANLEGGATHSTDTQYF. The CDR3 nucleotides read TGTGCCAATTTAGAAGGGGGTGCGACTCATAGCACAGATACGCAGTATTTT. Supplemented by reference TRBV11-2 and TRBJ2-3, the full variable domain reads EAGVAQSPRYKIIEKRQSVAFWCNPISGHATLYWYQQILGQGPKLLIQFQNNGVVDDSQLPKDRFSAERLKGVDSTLKIQPAKLEDSAVYLCANLEGGATHSTDTQYFGPGTRLTVL.

J is TRBJ2-3 and V is TRBV6-5; 7 positions match TRBD1. CDR1 and CDR2 (germline): MNHEY, SVGAGI. This CDR3 region has 14 residues. Trimming at V came to 5 bases and at J to 4 bases, leaving 6 bases not matched to a gene. The DNA for the CDR3 is TGTGCCAGCAGTCGTCTAGGGGGCTCAGATACGCAGTATTTT. Amino acid sequence: CASSRLGGSDTQYF.

This chain connects TRBV7-9 to TRBJ2-1; TRBD1 agrees at 9 bases. Trimming took 1 base from V and 6 from J; bases not matched to a gene: 4. Germline-derived CDR1 and CDR2 are SEHNR and FQNEAQ (reference sequence). The CDR3 totals 15 residues. The CDR3 bases are TGTGCCAGCAGCTTAGTAAGACAGGGGGGCAATGAGCAGTTCTTC. It specifies CASSLVRQGGNEQFF.

This chain connects TRBV18 to TRBJ1-1, with TRBD1 as a possible D gene (6 bases). The CDR3 extends over 16 amino acids. Germline CDR1 and CDR2: KGHSH and LQKENI. V was pared by 0 bases and J by 5 bases, with 16 bases between. The CDR3 here is CASSPPNRQVGTEAFF. The DNA for the CDR3 is TGTGCCAGCTCACCACCGAACCGACAGGTAGGGACTGAAGCTTTCTTT.

The V call is TRBV7-2, the J call TRBJ1-3; a weak D match, TRBD1 (5 bases). The V and J ends lost 5 bases and 0 bases respectively, with 11 bases between them. The CDR3 loop spans 15 amino acids. The germline CDR1 and CDR2 sequences are SGHTA and FQGNSA. The CDR3 reads CASSTNTGSGNTIYF. CDR3 sequence (DNA): TGTGCCAGCAGCACTAATACAGGCTCTGGAAACACCATATATTTT. The full variable domain, completed using reference TRBV7-2 and TRBJ1-3, is GAGVSQSPSNKVTEKGKDVELRCDPISGHTALYWYRQSLGQGLEFLIYFQGNSAPDKSGLPSDRFSAERTGGSVSTLTIQRTQQEDSAVYLCASSTNTGSGNTIYFGEGSWLTVV.

The V call is TRBV5-5, the J call TRBJ2-1; 7 bases match TRBD1. V lost 3 bases, J lost 3 bases, and 12 bases stayed unmatched. The CDR3 has 17 amino acids. Germline V gene lookup returns CDR1 SGHKS and CDR2 YYEKEE (reference sequence). The CDR3 protein is CASSSDQGDVGYNEQFF. In DNA form, the CDR3 reads TGTGCCAGCAGCTCGGATCAGGGGGACGTTGGCTACAATGAGCAGTTCTTC.

The rearrangement uses TRBV11-2 and TRBJ2-5; D is possibly TRBD1 (6 bases). The CDR3 totals 16 residues. The V gene's germline CDR1 is SGHAT and CDR2 FQNNGV. The V end was cut by 4 bases, the J end by 0 bases, with 15 bases between. The CDR3 sequence: CASSSSRGKYQETQYF. In DNA form, the CDR3 reads TGTGCCAGCAGCTCGTCTAGGGGGAAGTACCAAGAGACCCAGTACTTC.

V usage is TRBV7-8 and J usage is TRBJ1-5; 7 bases are shared with TRBD1. Per germline, CDR1 SGHVS and CDR2 FQNEAQ. The junction had 8 bases not matched to a gene; V was cut back by 5 bases and J by 4 bases. The CDR3 sequence is 15 residues long. Here the CDR3 reads CASSPPGGRNQPQHF. In DNA form, the CDR3 reads TGTGCCAGCAGCCCCCCAGGGGGAAGAAATCAGCCCCAGCATTTT.